The clone carrying this T cell receptor (beta chain) was counted many times. Its specificity is unknown. Over 95% purity was reached by all sorted populations. The CDR3 sequence is 13 residues long. V shed 0 bases and J shed 2 bases, with 4 bases lying between them. The germline V gene has CDR1 SEHNR and CDR2 FQNEAQ (reference sequence). The data stem from a study of beta chain features in type 1 diabetes. Study-level background: The number of sorted cells examined across all samples was some 99,000,000. Study-level findings and limits: VDJ junctions sequenced from type 1 diabetes patients showed fewer insertions and more deletions. A moderate, significant TCRB CDR3 shortening appeared in type 1 diabetes across four CD4+ subsets.

The entirety of the isolated RNA underwent reverse transcription, so expressed TCRB transcripts were sequenced. Data came from immunoSEQ multiplex PCR; TCRdb stores just in-frame clones and leaves some out. Of about 340,000 clones in the sample, around 7.6% are singletons; the top ten hold 0.44%. The V and J genes are TRBV7-9 and TRBJ2-5; D not certain. What was sequenced was central memory CD4+ T cells from blood. This TCR was recovered from a woman under 30 in good health. CDR3 sequence reads: CASSLASQETQYF. CDR3 nucleotides: TGTGCCAGCAGCTTAGCGTCGCAAGAGACCCAGTACTTC.